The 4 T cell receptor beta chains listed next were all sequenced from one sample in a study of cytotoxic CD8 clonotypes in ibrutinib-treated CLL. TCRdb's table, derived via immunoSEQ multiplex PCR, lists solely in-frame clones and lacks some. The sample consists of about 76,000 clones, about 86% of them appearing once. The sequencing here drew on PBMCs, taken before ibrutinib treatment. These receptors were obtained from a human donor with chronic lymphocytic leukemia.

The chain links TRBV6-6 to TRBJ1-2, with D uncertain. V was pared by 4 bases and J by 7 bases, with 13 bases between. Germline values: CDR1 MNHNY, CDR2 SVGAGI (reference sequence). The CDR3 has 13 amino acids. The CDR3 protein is CASSLGGRPGYTF. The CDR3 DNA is TGTGCCAGCAGTTTGGGCGGACGCCCTGGCTACACCTTC.

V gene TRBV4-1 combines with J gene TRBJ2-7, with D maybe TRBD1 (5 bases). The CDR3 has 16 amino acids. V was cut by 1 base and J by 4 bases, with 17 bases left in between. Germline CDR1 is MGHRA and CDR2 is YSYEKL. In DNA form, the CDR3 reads TGCGCCAGCAGCCAAGGCGACAGCAAGTTTGGGTACGAGCAGTACTTC. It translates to CASSQGDSKFGYEQYF.

The CDR3 spells CASSVETDTGELFF. The CDR3 region has the DNA TGTGCCAGCAGCGTAGAGACGGACACCGGGGAGCTGTTTTTT. The chain is built from TRBV9 and TRBJ2-2; D gene unclear. Trimming cost V 0 bases and J 3 bases, with 6 bases left between them. This CDR3 has 14 residues. The germline CDR1 and CDR2 sequences are SGDLS and YYNGEE.

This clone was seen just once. The CDR3 DNA reads as TGTGCCAGCAGTATACTAGCGGGAGGAGCAGATACGCAGTATTTT. It specifies CASSILAGGADTQYF. The chain recombines TRBV7-3 with TRBJ2-3; 12 bases are a match to TRBD2. V lost 6 bases to trimming and J lost 4 bases; unmatched junction nucleotides: 5. There are 15 residues in the CDR3. Germline CDR1 is SGHTA and CDR2 is FQGTGA.